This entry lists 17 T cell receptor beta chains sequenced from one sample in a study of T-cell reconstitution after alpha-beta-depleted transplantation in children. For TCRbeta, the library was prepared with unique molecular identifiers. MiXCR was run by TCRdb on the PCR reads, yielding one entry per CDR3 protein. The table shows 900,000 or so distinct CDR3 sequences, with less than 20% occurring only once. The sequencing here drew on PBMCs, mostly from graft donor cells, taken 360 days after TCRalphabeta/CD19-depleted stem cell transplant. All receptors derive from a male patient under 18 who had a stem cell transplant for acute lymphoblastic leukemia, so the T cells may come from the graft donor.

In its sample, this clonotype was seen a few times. CDR3 sequence reads: CASSARTGGGYTF. CDR3 DNA sequence: TGTGCCAGCAGCGCAAGGACAGGGGGTGGCTACACCTTC. V and J are TRBV7-6 and TRBJ1-2; 10 nucleotides line up with TRBD1. Per the germline V gene, CDR1 is SGHVS and CDR2 is FNYEAQ. This CDR3 contains 13 residues. The V segment lost 5 bases and the J segment 7 bases; nucleotides outside the gene matches: 4.

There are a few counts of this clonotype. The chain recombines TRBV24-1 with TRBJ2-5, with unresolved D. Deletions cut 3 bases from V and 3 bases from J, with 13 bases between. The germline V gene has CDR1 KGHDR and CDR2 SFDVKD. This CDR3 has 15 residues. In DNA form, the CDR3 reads TGTGCCACCAGTGATCCCAACGGCCTTGAAGAGACCCAGTACTTC. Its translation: CATSDPNGLEETQYF.

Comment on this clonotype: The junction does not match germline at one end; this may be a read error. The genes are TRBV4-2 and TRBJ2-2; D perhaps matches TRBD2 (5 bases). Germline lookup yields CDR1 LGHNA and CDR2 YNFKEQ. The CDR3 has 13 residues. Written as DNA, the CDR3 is TGTGCCAGCAGCCAAGGGCGCACCGGGGAGCTGTATTTT. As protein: CASSQGRTGELYF.

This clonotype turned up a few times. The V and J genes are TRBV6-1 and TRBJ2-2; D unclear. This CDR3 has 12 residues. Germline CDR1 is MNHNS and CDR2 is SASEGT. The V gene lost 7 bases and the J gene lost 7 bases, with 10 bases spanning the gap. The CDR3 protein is CASIASLGELFF. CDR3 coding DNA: TGTGCCAGCATTGCGTCCCTCGGGGAGCTGTTTTTT.

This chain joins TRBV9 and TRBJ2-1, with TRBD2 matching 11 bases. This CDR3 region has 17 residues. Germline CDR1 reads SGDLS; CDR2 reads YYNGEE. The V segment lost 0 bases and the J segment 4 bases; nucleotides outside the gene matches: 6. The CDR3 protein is CASSVVTSGTGYNEQFF. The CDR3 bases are TGTGCCAGCAGCGTAGTGACTAGCGGGACTGGGTACAATGAGCAGTTCTTC.

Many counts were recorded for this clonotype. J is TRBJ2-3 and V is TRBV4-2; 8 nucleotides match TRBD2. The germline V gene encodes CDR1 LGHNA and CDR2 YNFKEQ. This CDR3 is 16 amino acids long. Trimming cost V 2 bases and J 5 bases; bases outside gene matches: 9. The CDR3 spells CASSQFLSGRGDTQYF. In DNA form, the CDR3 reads TGTGCCAGCAGCCAATTTTTAAGCGGGAGAGGAGATACGCAGTATTTT.

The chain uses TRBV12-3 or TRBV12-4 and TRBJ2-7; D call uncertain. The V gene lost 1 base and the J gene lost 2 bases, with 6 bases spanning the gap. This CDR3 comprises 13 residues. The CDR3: CASSLVATYEQYF. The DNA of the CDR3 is TGTGCCAGCAGTTTAGTTGCTACCTACGAGCAGTACTTC.

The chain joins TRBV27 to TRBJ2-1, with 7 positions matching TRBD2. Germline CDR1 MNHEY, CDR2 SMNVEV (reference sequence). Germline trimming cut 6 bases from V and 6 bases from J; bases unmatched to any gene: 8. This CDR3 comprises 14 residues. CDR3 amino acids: CASRREMGRNEQFF. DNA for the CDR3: TGTGCCAGCAGGCGGGAGATGGGGCGCAATGAGCAGTTCTTC.

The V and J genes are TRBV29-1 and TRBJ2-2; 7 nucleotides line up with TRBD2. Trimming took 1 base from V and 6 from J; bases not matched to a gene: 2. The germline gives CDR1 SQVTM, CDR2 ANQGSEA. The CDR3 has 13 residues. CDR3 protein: CSVEAGRAGELFF. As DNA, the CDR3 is TGCAGCGTTGAAGCAGGGAGGGCCGGGGAGCTGTTTTTT.

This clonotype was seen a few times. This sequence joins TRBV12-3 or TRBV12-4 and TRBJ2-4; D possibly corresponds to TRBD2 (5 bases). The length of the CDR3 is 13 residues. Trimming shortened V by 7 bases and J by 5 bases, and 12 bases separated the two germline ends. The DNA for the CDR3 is TGTGCCAGCACCCTTGGGCGGGAAAACATTCAGTACTTC. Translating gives CASTLGRENIQYF.

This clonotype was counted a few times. The CDR3 DNA sequence: TGTGCCACCGGCACAGGCGTTAGCAATCAGCCCCAGCATTTT. Protein product: CATGTGVSNQPQHF. V gene TRBV24-1 combines with J gene TRBJ1-5; D may be TRBD1 (5 bases). Germline values: CDR1 KGHDR, CDR2 SFDVKD. The CDR3 sequence is 14 residues long. V was shortened by 9 bases and J by 0 bases, with 11 bases between the two germline ends.

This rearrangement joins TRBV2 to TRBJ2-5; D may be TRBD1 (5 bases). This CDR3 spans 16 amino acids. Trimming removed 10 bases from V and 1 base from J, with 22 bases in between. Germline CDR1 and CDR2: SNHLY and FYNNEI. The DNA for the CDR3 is TGTGCCAACAAACGGCGGACAACCCGATCCCAAGAGACCCAGTACTTC. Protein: CANKRRTTRSQETQYF.

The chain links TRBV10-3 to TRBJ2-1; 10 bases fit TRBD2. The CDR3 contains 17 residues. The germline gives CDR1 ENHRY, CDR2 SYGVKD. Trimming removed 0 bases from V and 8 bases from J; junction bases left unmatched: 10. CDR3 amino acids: CAISESWASGRSDEQFF. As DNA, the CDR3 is TGTGCCATCAGTGAGTCGTGGGCTAGCGGGAGAAGCGATGAGCAGTTCTTC.

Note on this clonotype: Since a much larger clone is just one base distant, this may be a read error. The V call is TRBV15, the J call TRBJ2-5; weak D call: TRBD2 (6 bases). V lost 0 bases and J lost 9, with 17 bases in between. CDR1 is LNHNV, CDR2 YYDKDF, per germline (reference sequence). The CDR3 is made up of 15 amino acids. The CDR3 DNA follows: TGTGCCACCAGCAGAGATTTTCTGCCCGGGGAGGCCCAGTACTTC. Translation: CATSRDFLPGEAQYF. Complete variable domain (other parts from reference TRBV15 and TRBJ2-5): DAMVIQNPRYQVTQFGKPVTLSCSQTLNHNVMYWYQQKSSQAPKLLFHYYDKDFNNEADTPDNFQSRRPNTSFCFLDIRSPGLGDTAMYLCATSRDFLPGEAQYFGPGTRLLVL.

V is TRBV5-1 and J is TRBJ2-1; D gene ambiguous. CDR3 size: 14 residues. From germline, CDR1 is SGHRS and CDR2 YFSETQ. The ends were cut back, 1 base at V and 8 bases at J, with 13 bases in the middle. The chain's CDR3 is CASSLLFSRHEQFF. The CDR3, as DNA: TGCGCCAGCAGCTTGCTTTTCAGCCGACATGAGCAGTTCTTC.

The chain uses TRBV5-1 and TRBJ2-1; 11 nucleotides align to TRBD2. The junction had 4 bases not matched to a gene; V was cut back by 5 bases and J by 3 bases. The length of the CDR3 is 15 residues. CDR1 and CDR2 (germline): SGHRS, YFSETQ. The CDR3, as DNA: TGCGCCAGCAGGGAGACTAGCGGGGTCTACAATGAGCAGTTCTTC. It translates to CASRETSGVYNEQFF.

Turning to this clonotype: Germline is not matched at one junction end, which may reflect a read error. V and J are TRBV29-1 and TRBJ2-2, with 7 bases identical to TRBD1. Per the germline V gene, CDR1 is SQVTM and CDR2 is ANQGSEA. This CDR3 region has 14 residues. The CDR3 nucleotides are TGCAGCGTCCTGGGACAGTGGAGCACCAGGGAGCTGTTTTTT. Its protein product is CSVLGQWSTRELFF.